The 8 T cell receptor beta chains in this list originate from one sample, sequenced in a study of T cell responses to AZD1222 COVID-19 vaccine. The data were produced by immunoSEQ multiplex PCR, yet TCRdb's version contains in-frame clones alone and is incomplete. The data hold approximately 100,000 clones, with about 93% observed a single time. The sequencing here drew on peripheral blood, taken on day 0 of AZD1222 vaccination. The origin of the receptors is an adult in good health.

The chain couples TRBV7-9 to TRBJ2-3; D gene unclear. The CDR3 covers 14 residues. V was trimmed by 5 bases and J by 0 bases, leaving 9 bases between them. The germline V gene encodes CDR1 SEHNR and CDR2 FQNEAQ (reference sequence). CDR3 sequence (DNA): TGTGCCAGCAGCCGGGCTTCTAGCACAGATACGCAGTATTTT. Its protein is CASSRASSTDTQYF. Variable domain in full (rest from reference TRBV7-9 and TRBJ2-3): DTGVSQNPRHKITKRGQNVTFRCDPISEHNRLYWYRQTLGQGPEFLTYFQNEAQLEKSRLLSDRFSAERPKGSFSTLEIQRTEQGDSAMYLCASSRASSTDTQYFGPGTRLTVL.

The rearrangement uses TRBV10-2 and TRBJ2-3; no reliable D call. The CDR3 runs to 11 residues. CDR1 and CDR2 (germline): WSHSY, SAAADI. V was clipped by 2 bases and J by 6 bases, with 3 bases between them. The CDR3 protein is CASSESDTQYF. The CDR3, as DNA: TGCGCCAGCAGTGAGAGTGATACGCAGTATTTT.

The genes are TRBV6-2 or TRBV6-3 and TRBJ2-1; D call uncertain. Trimming removed 7 bases at V and 7 bases at J, with 14 bases between. The CDR3 runs to 13 residues. Looked up from germline, CDR1 is MNHEY and CDR2 is SVGEGT. The chain's CDR3 is CASTPQASNEQFF. CDR3 sequence (DNA): TGTGCCAGCACCCCTCAGGCAAGTAATGAGCAGTTCTTC.

CDR3 sequence: CASSSTYEQYF. The DNA of the CDR3 is TGTGCCAGCAGCTCTACCTACGAGCAGTACTTC. The chain links TRBV7-6 to TRBJ2-7, with no clear D. V lost 4 bases and J lost 2, with 3 bases in between. The CDR3 is 11 residues long. CDR1 is SGHVS and CDR2 is FNYEAQ in the germline V gene. Supplemented by reference TRBV7-6 and TRBJ2-7, the full variable domain reads GAGVSQSPRYKVTKRGQDVALRCDPISGHVSLYWYRQALGQGPEFLTYFNYEAQQDKSGLPNDRFSAERPEGSISTLTIQRTEQRDSAMYRCASSSTYEQYFGPGTRLTVT.

The chain is built from TRBV18 and TRBJ2-5; tentatively, D is TRBD1 or TRBD2 (5 bases each). Between the trimmed V and J ends, which lost 3 bases and 4 bases, there was a span of 18 bases. Germline CDR1 KGHSH, CDR2 LQKENI. The CDR3 spans 16 residues. CDR3 sequence (DNA): TGTGCCAGCTCACCTTCCGGGACGTCTCAGAGAGAGACCCAGTACTTC. It specifies CASSPSGTSQRETQYF.

This clone was detected once. The V gene is TRBV2, the J gene TRBJ2-3; 7 nucleotides line up with TRBD1. Germline lookup yields CDR1 SNHLY and CDR2 FYNNEI. The CDR3 runs to 13 residues. J lost 3 bases, V lost 5 bases, and 2 bases had no gene match. CDR3 DNA: TGTGCCAGCAGTAGGGGGCGGACAGATACGCAGTATTTT. Translated: CASSRGRTDTQYF.

As DNA, the CDR3 is TGCGCCAGCAGCCGGTCGACGACCCACGAGCAGTACTTC. It encodes CASSRSTTHEQYF. The V call is TRBV10-1, the J call TRBJ2-7; D remains unclear. V lost 6 bases and J lost 5, with 14 bases in between. The CDR3 is made up of 13 amino acids. Germline V gene sequence: CDR1 WNHNN, CDR2 SYGVQD (reference sequence).

The chain employs TRBV6-2 or TRBV6-3 and TRBJ2-3, with D maybe TRBD2 (5 bases). Trimming left V 3 bases short and J 4 bases short, with 14 bases between. Per germline, CDR1 MNHEY and CDR2 SVGEGT. CDR3 size: 15 residues. The CDR3 region has the DNA TGTGCCAGCAGTTATCCCTCGGGGATTCCAGATACGCAGTATTTT. Protein: CASSYPSGIPDTQYF.